The 18 T cell receptor beta chains given below trace back to one sample, sequenced in a study of shared clonotypes between healthy human individuals. Measured with immunoSEQ multiplex PCR; TCRdb has only the in-frame clones, and not every one. The sample shows approximately 1.5 million clones, approximately 98.5% of them seen only once. Specimen: naive CD4+ T cells sorted from blood. The subset denotes: CD45RA+ positively selected. Receptor source: a young man in good health.

The chain links TRBV2 to TRBJ1-4; TRBD1 might be the D (5 bases). CDR3 length: 14 residues. The V gene's germline CDR1 is SNHLY and CDR2 FYNNEI. V was trimmed by 8 bases and J by 8 bases, leaving 18 bases between them. CDR3 DNA: TGTGCCAGCGGCCCAGACAGAAACCAAGAAAAACTGTTTTTT. Translating gives CASGPDRNQEKLFF.

The V call is TRBV7-8, the J call TRBJ1-2; a weak D match, TRBD1 (5 bases). This CDR3 spans 15 amino acids. In germline, CDR1 is SGHVS, CDR2 FQNEAQ. V was clipped by 1 base and J by 4 bases, with 13 bases between them. For the CDR3, the DNA is TGTGCCAGCAGCTTAGTAGTGGGGACGGGCTATGGCTACACCTTC. Translating it yields CASSLVVGTGYGYTF.

This clone was seen once. The chain links TRBV28 to TRBJ2-3; tentatively, D is TRBD1 (5 bases). The V gene lost 4 bases and the J gene lost 3 bases, with 5 bases spanning the gap. The CDR3 is 12 residues long. CDR1 is MDHEN and CDR2 is SYDVKM in the germline V gene. The DNA for the CDR3 is TGTGCCAGCAGTTCAGGGACAGATACGCAGTATTTT. Translating gives CASSSGTDTQYF.

The CDR3 sequence is CASSLRGDRDFLHGSYNEQFF. The CDR3 bases are TGCGCCAGCAGCTTGCGAGGGGACAGGGACTTCCTCCATGGCTCCTACAATGAGCAGTTCTTC. The genes are TRBV5-1 and TRBJ2-1; TRBD1 matches at 9 bases. Trimming cost V 1 base and J 0 bases; bases outside gene matches: 17. This CDR3 is 21 amino acids long. The germline V gene has CDR1 SGHRS and CDR2 YFSETQ.

V is TRBV7-2 and J is TRBJ1-1; no reliable D call. Germline assignment: CDR1 SGHTA and CDR2 FQGNSA. The CDR3 spans 14 residues. V was clipped by 1 base and J by 5 bases, with 11 bases between them. The CDR3 nucleotides are TGTGCCAGCAGCTTAGACCCGGCGGGAACTGAAGCTTTCTTT. Translating it yields CASSLDPAGTEAFF.

The rearrangement joins TRBV7-9 to TRBJ2-3, with D perhaps TRBD1 or TRBD2 (6 bases each). The CDR3 loop spans 12 amino acids. Trimming removed 6 bases from V and 8 bases from J, with 12 bases in between. Germline lookup yields CDR1 SEHNR and CDR2 FQNEAQ (reference sequence). DNA of the CDR3: TGTGCCAGCAGTTTGGAGGGGGGTACGCAGTATTTT. It yields the protein CASSLEGGTQYF.

The chain carries TRBV7-6 and TRBJ2-7; 10 bases match TRBD2. There are 13 residues in the CDR3. V trimming: 5 bases; J trimming: 7 bases; junction bases outside the gene matches: 5. From germline, CDR1 is SGHVS and CDR2 FNYEAQ. In nucleotides, the CDR3 is TGTGCCAGCAGCGTCACTAGCGGGAATGAGCAGTACTTC. It is translated as CASSVTSGNEQYF. Together with reference TRBV7-6 and TRBJ2-7, the CDR3 gives the full variable domain: GAGVSQSPRYKVTKRGQDVALRCDPISGHVSLYWYRQALGQGPEFLTYFNYEAQQDKSGLPNDRFSAERPEGSISTLTIQRTEQRDSAMYRCASSVTSGNEQYFGPGTRLTVT.

CDR3 protein: CASSPKLPGPGELYEQYF. The CDR3 DNA follows: TGTGCCAGCAGCCCAAAGCTTCCGGGACCCGGGGAACTCTACGAGCAGTACTTC. This chain uses TRBV5-4 with TRBJ2-7; D might be TRBD1 or TRBD2, each matching 5 bases. Per germline, CDR1 SGHNT and CDR2 YYREEE (reference sequence). The CDR3 is made up of 18 amino acids. V lost 4 bases and J lost 3, with 26 bases in between.

V gene TRBV27 combines with J gene TRBJ1-2; no firm D call. The CDR3 contains 17 residues. V was shortened by 0 bases and J by 5 bases, with 19 bases between the two germline ends. Per germline, CDR1 MNHEY and CDR2 SMNVEV (reference sequence). The CDR3 sequence: CASSLSASGISSYGYTF. The CDR3, as DNA: TGTGCCAGCAGTTTATCGGCTTCCGGGATCTCATCTTATGGCTACACCTTC.

The genes are TRBV28 and TRBJ1-4; D is unresolved. The ends were cut back, 7 bases at V and 0 bases at J, with 9 bases in the middle. CDR3 length equals 14 residues. Germline CDR1 reads MDHEN; CDR2 reads SYDVKM. The CDR3 is CASKVLSTNEKLFF. In DNA, the CDR3 is TGTGCCAGCAAGGTGCTTTCAACTAATGAAAAACTGTTTTTT.

The chain couples TRBV6-5 to TRBJ1-5; D not resolved. CDR1 and CDR2 (germline): MNHEY, SVGAGI. V lost 4 bases to trimming and J lost 4 bases, with 14 bases between them. CDR3 size: 15 residues. CDR3 nucleotides: TGTGCCAGCAGTTCCCTGGTCGAGGGAAATCAGCCCCAGCATTTT. Encoded protein: CASSSLVEGNQPQHF.

V and J are TRBV19 and TRBJ2-7; 10 nucleotides line up with TRBD2. V shed 0 bases, J shed 6 bases, and the junction held 5 bases outside the gene matches. Germline V CDR1 and CDR2: LNHDA, SQIVND (reference sequence). There are 15 residues in the CDR3. The DNA for the CDR3 is TGTGCCAGTAGTATAGAGGGCCTAGCGGGAGTCGAGCAGTACTTC. Translation gives CASSIEGLAGVEQYF.

This clone showed up just once. The chain couples TRBV9 to TRBJ1-2; no definite D call. Germline V lookup: CDR1 SGDLS, CDR2 YYNGEE. V was cut by 3 bases and J by 8 bases, with 17 bases left in between. The CDR3 covers 14 residues. CDR3 sequence reads: CASSGDGKGRGYTF. CDR3 DNA sequence: TGTGCCAGCAGCGGCGACGGGAAGGGCAGGGGCTACACCTTC.

The rearrangement links TRBV6-6 to TRBJ1-5, with 7 nucleotides matching TRBD1. The germline V gene encodes CDR1 MNHNY and CDR2 SVGAGI (reference sequence). This CDR3 has 14 residues. Losses at the gene ends were 2 bases for V and 5 bases for J; bases not matched to a gene: 3. CDR3 protein: CASSYGTADQPQHF. DNA of the CDR3: TGTGCCAGCAGTTACGGGACAGCAGATCAGCCCCAGCATTTT.

J is TRBJ1-5 and V is TRBV7-9; 10 nucleotides line up with TRBD1. The CDR3 runs 17 residues. Trimming took 5 bases from V and 5 from J; bases not matched to a gene: 12. Germline CDR1 reads SEHNR; CDR2 reads FQNEAQ (reference sequence). The chain's CDR3 is CASSPLIDRGPYQPQHF. Here the CDR3 DNA reads TGTGCCAGCAGCCCACTCATCGACAGGGGGCCCTATCAGCCCCAGCATTTT.

The chain has TRBV5-1 and TRBJ2-2; D not certain. Germline V gives CDR1 SGHRS, CDR2 YFSETQ. There are 12 residues in the CDR3. Trimming took off 1 base at V and 8 bases at J, with 6 bases between the two ends. The CDR3 is CASSLYRGELFF. The CDR3 DNA reads TGCGCCAGCAGCTTGTATCGAGGGGAGCTGTTTTTT.

The chain has TRBV2 and TRBJ2-7, with D possibly matching TRBD1 (6 bases). CDR1 is SNHLY, CDR2 FYNNEI, per germline. CDR3 length: 13 residues. Trimming took 8 bases from V and 2 from J, leaving 13 bases between them. CDR3 bases: TGTGCCAGCCTTACCTCAGGGGCCTACGAGCAGTACTTC. This gives the protein CASLTSGAYEQYF.

The chain has TRBV2 and TRBJ1-5; a possible D gene is TRBD1 (5 bases). The V gene lost 8 bases and the J gene lost 4 bases, with 12 bases spanning the gap. This CDR3 is 13 amino acids long. Germline V gene sequence: CDR1 SNHLY, CDR2 FYNNEI. This CDR3 is CASGTEENQPQHF. The CDR3 DNA is TGTGCCAGCGGGACGGAGGAGAATCAGCCCCAGCATTTT.